The 27 T cell receptor beta chains in this list originate from one sample, sequenced in a study of early T cells in non-severe SARS-CoV-2 infection (dated by TCRdb to the early 2020s). To prepare the library, 5' RACE was applied. TCRdb records NextSeq 500 as the sequencer. TCRdb passed the public sequencing reads through fastp at Q25 and MiXCR, retaining productive beta sequences. CDR3 protein sequences are deduplicated, and each keeps its most common genes and DNA. The sample table shows around 40,000 distinct CDR3 sequences, and about 6% are seen once. Of the sample, roughly 4.4% falls within the top ten clones. The sample was whole blood. The source of these receptors is an adult who was a healthcare worker with PCR-confirmed SARS-CoV-2 infection or an uninfected control (not recorded which).

This clonotype was seen ten or more times. The genes are TRBV10-1 and TRBJ2-7; perhaps TRBD2 as D (5 bases). Germline CDR1 reads WNHNN; CDR2 reads SYGVQD (reference sequence). V lost 4 bases and J 6 bases, leaving 19 bases between the germline ends. This CDR3 is 15 amino acids long. CDR3 protein: CASSGVRDLLGEQYF. CDR3 DNA: TGCGCCAGCAGTGGGGTGAGGGATCTGTTAGGCGAGCAGTACTTC.

The sample holds many counts of this clonotype. The chain links TRBV10-3 to TRBJ2-5; possibly TRBD2 for D (7 bases). This CDR3 spans 13 amino acids. Germline V gene sequence: CDR1 ENHRY, CDR2 SYGVKD. The V end was cut by 6 bases, the J end by 1 base, with 9 bases between. The CDR3 spells CAIRRGLQETQYF. CDR3 coding DNA: TGTGCCATCAGGCGGGGGCTCCAAGAGACCCAGTACTTC.

Ten or more counts support this clonotype. The chain joins TRBV10-3 to TRBJ1-6; a weak D match, TRBD1 (6 bases). The CDR3 length is 14 residues. Germline V gene sequence: CDR1 ENHRY, CDR2 SYGVKD. Trimming removed 7 bases at V and 10 bases at J, with 17 bases between. Here the CDR3 reads CAIKTGGRDSPLHF. CDR3 bases: TGTGCCATCAAGACAGGCGGGAGGGACTCACCCCTCCACTTT.

This clonotype came up a few times. The chain recombines TRBV15 with TRBJ2-7; D might be TRBD1 (6 bases). The CDR3 sequence is 14 residues long. The V end lost 0 bases, the J end lost 4 bases, and 10 bases lay between the germline ends. From germline, CDR1 is LNHNV and CDR2 YYDKDF (reference sequence). The CDR3 sequence: CATSRERRGYEQYF. The CDR3 DNA reads as TGTGCCACCAGCAGAGAGCGCAGGGGATACGAGCAGTACTTC. The whole variable domain, remainder taken from reference TRBV15 and TRBJ2-7, is DAMVIQNPRYQVTQFGKPVTLSCSQTLNHNVMYWYQQKSSQAPKLLFHYYDKDFNNEADTPDNFQSRRPNTSFCFLDIRSPGLGDTAMYLCATSRERRGYEQYFGPGTRLTVT.

V is TRBV5-4 and J is TRBJ2-7; 7 bases fit TRBD1. J was trimmed by 4 bases and V by 0 bases; bases with no gene match: 4. The CDR3 is made up of 14 amino acids. The germline gives CDR1 SGHNT, CDR2 YYREEE (reference sequence). This chain's CDR3 is CASSLEGTVYEQYF. The CDR3, as DNA: TGTGCCAGCAGCTTGGAGGGGACAGTTTACGAGCAGTACTTC.

The chain carries TRBV5-4 and TRBJ2-7; 8 bases align to TRBD1. Germline V CDR1 and CDR2: SGHNT, YYREEE (reference sequence). Trimming at V came to 4 bases and at J to 4 bases, leaving 7 bases not matched to a gene. CDR3 length equals 14 residues. The chain's CDR3 is CASSPGQAQYEQYF. The CDR3 bases are TGTGCCAGCAGCCCGGGACAGGCCCAGTACGAGCAGTACTTC.

A few counts support this clonotype. The chain has TRBV5-8 and TRBJ2-5, with 7 bases aligning to TRBD2. V shed 4 bases and J 2 bases; nucleotides not matched to a gene: 2. This CDR3 contains 13 residues. Looked up from germline, CDR1 is SGHTS and CDR2 is YDEGEE. CDR3 nucleotide sequence: TGTGCCAGCAGCAAGGGACTACAAGAGACCCAGTACTTC. This encodes CASSKGLQETQYF.

This chain connects TRBV29-1 to TRBJ2-3; D not certain. Germline V gene sequence: CDR1 SQVTM, CDR2 ANQGSEA. The CDR3 sequence is 11 residues long. The ends were cut back, 3 bases at V and 5 bases at J, with 6 bases in the middle. This chain's CDR3 is CSVDLGDTQYF. CDR3 nucleotide sequence: TGCAGCGTTGATTTGGGAGATACGCAGTATTTT.

Ten or more counts support this clonotype. This rearrangement joins TRBV20-1 to TRBJ2-3; D remains ambiguous. Trimming took 7 bases from V and 6 from J, leaving 14 bases between them. The CDR3 contains 12 residues. Germline V gives CDR1 DFQATT, CDR2 SNEGSKA (reference sequence). CDR3 loop: CSVQDPMDTQYF. Written as DNA, the CDR3 is TGCAGTGTCCAGGACCCGATGGATACGCAGTATTTT.

This clonotype was recorded a few times. The V gene is TRBV20-1, the J gene TRBJ2-3; TRBD2 matches at 10 bases. The germline V gene encodes CDR1 DFQATT and CDR2 SNEGSKA (reference sequence). The CDR3 consists of 15 residues. Trimming removed 6 bases from V and 6 bases from J; junction bases left unmatched: 12. The CDR3 protein is CSAPLAGTLYDTQYF. Written as DNA, the CDR3 is TGCAGTGCGCCACTAGCGGGAACCCTGTATGATACGCAGTATTTT.

A few counts support this clonotype. The chain couples TRBV14 to TRBJ2-7, with D perhaps matching TRBD2 (6 bases). Germline CDR1 reads SGHDN; CDR2 reads FVKESK. The CDR3 is made up of 17 amino acids. V was cut by 2 bases and J by 2 bases, with 19 bases left in between. CDR3 in amino acids: CASSQIGVTSQPYEQYF. Written as DNA, the CDR3 is TGTGCCAGCAGCCAAATTGGCGTTACTAGCCAACCCTACGAGCAGTACTTC. Together with reference TRBV14 and TRBJ2-7, the CDR3 gives the full variable domain: EAGVTQFPSHSVIEKGQTVTLRCDPISGHDNLYWYRRVMGKEIKFLLHFVKESKQDESGMPNNRFLAERTGGTYSTLKVQPAELEDSGVYFCASSQIGVTSQPYEQYFGPGTRLTVT.

About this clonotype: A much more abundant neighbour one base away suggests this may be a read error. The rearrangement uses TRBV10-3 and TRBJ1-1; D is undetermined. The CDR3 is 14 residues long. Germline loops: CDR1 ENHRY, CDR2 SYGVKD. The CDR3 region has the DNA TGTGTCATCAGTGAGTGGGGAGGGAACACTGAAGCTTTCTTT. Protein product: CVISEWGGNTEAFF.

This clonotype turned up a few times. The chain couples TRBV6-2 or TRBV6-3 to TRBJ2-7; no firm D call. The CDR3 contains 13 residues. Trimming shortened V by 2 bases and J by 7 bases, and 12 bases separated the two germline ends. Looked up from germline, CDR1 is MNHEY and CDR2 is SVGEGT. The CDR3 region is CASSYGPVIEQYF. CDR3 in DNA: TGTGCCAGCAGTTACGGGCCGGTTATTGAGCAGTACTTC.

This clonotype was observed at least ten times. One junction end does not reproduce the germline sequence, and a read error may be involved. The gene calls are TRBV7-7 and TRBJ2-5; a weak D match, TRBD1 (5 bases). CDR1 SSHAT and CDR2 FNYEAQ come from the germline V gene (reference sequence). The CDR3 sequence is 16 residues long. CDR3 DNA: TGTGCTAGCAGCTTAGGATCCGGGCCAGGGTCAGAGACCCAGTACTTC. Its translation is CASSLGSGPGSETQYF.

This clonotype has only a few counts. The chain couples TRBV3-1 to TRBJ2-6, with D perhaps matching TRBD1 (6 bases). Germline CDR1 is LGHDT and CDR2 is YNNKEL (reference sequence). The CDR3 runs to 18 residues. V shed 7 bases and J shed 1 base, with 20 bases lying between them. The CDR3 region is CASTQSWGLGSGANVLTF. In nucleotides, the CDR3 is TGTGCCAGCACCCAGAGTTGGGGGCTTGGGTCTGGGGCCAACGTCCTGACTTTC.

The rearrangement joins TRBV2 to TRBJ2-5; 11 bases align to TRBD2. V shed 6 bases and J 4 bases; nucleotides not matched to a gene: 7. The V gene's germline CDR1 is SNHLY and CDR2 FYNNEI. The CDR3 runs 15 residues. The CDR3 DNA follows: TGTGCCAGCAGGGCCGGGACTAGCGGTGGAGAGACCCAGTACTTC. Translating it yields CASRAGTSGGETQYF. Full variable domain (remainder filled in from reference TRBV2 and TRBJ2-5): EPEVTQTPSHQVTQMGQEVILRCVPISNHLYFYWYRQILGQKVEFLVSFYNNEISEKSEIFDDQFSVERPDGSNFTLKIRSTKLEDSAMYFCASRAGTSGGETQYFGPGTRLLVL.

By share, this clonotype ranks as medium-sized. The rearrangement links TRBV20-1 to TRBJ2-3, with 7 bases aligning to TRBD1. J was trimmed by 0 bases and V by 6 bases; bases with no gene match: 12. The CDR3 runs 16 residues. Germline V gives CDR1 DFQATT, CDR2 SNEGSKA (reference sequence). CDR3 DNA: TGCAGTGCCCGGACAGGCCTCCTTTCTAGCACAGATACGCAGTATTTT. It specifies CSARTGLLSSTDTQYF.

This clonotype was observed at least ten times. This rearrangement joins TRBV6-4 to TRBJ2-1; D not resolved. The CDR3 consists of 14 residues. V lost 0 bases and J lost 4, with 7 bases in between. The germline gives CDR1 MRHNA, CDR2 SNTAGT. DNA for the CDR3: TGTGCCAGCAGTGACTCGGGAATATACAATGAGCAGTTCTTC. This translates into CASSDSGIYNEQFF.

This clonotype was seen repeatedly, ten times or more. The chain couples TRBV27 to TRBJ1-5, with D maybe TRBD1 (5 bases). The CDR3 loop spans 15 amino acids. V gave up 3 bases and J gave up 7 bases, with 16 bases separating them. The V gene's germline CDR1 is MNHEY and CDR2 SMNVEV (reference sequence). The CDR3 coding sequence is TGTGCCAGCAGTTTGGATCGCTTCGGGGGGCAGCCCCAGCATTTT. Translation: CASSLDRFGGQPQHF.

This clonotype was observed many times. V gene TRBV6-1 combines with J gene TRBJ1-5, with TRBD1 matching 8 bases. The CDR3 extends over 14 amino acids. Germline lookup yields CDR1 MNHNS and CDR2 SASEGT. V lost 6 bases to trimming and J lost 5 bases; unmatched junction nucleotides: 6. CDR3 coding DNA: TGTGCCAGCAGAGTAAACAGGGGGGATCAGCCCCAGCATTTT. This encodes CASRVNRGDQPQHF.

This clonotype was seen more than once but under ten times. The V and J genes are TRBV29-1 and TRBJ2-1; D is ambiguous. Trimming removed 4 bases at V and 15 bases at J, with 16 bases between. Germline CDR1 and CDR2: SQVTM and ANQGSEA. The CDR3 contains 11 residues. The CDR3 is CSVVRPTQTFF. In DNA form, the CDR3 reads TGCAGCGTTGTTCGACCTACCCAGACGTTCTTC.

This clonotype was seen at least ten times. The CDR3: CASSPGDWSTNEKLFF. The CDR3 DNA is TGTGCCAGCAGCCCCGGGGATTGGTCAACTAATGAAAAACTGTTTTTT. The V gene is TRBV12-3 or TRBV12-4, the J gene TRBJ1-4; no reliable D call. The CDR3 contains 16 residues. V was pared by 6 bases and J by 0 bases, with 14 bases between.

The gene calls are TRBV2 and TRBJ2-2, with 11 nucleotides matching TRBD2. Per the germline V gene, CDR1 is SNHLY and CDR2 is FYNNEI. CDR3 length equals 14 residues. Trimming cost V 7 bases and J 12 bases; bases outside gene matches: 10. The CDR3: CASTLGLAASKLFF. CDR3 in DNA: TGTGCCAGCACTTTGGGACTAGCGGCATCGAAGCTGTTTTTT. Full variable domain (rest looked up from reference TRBV2 and TRBJ2-2): EPEVTQTPSHQVTQMGQEVILRCVPISNHLYFYWYRQILGQKVEFLVSFYNNEISEKSEIFDDQFSVERPDGSNFTLKIRSTKLEDSAMYFCASTLGLAASKLFFGEGSRLTVL.

This clonotype was detected many times. This chain links TRBV6-6 with TRBJ2-1; the D is unclear. V was trimmed by 5 bases and J by 7 bases, leaving 9 bases between them. Germline CDR1 and CDR2: MNHNY and SVGAGI (reference sequence). This CDR3 is 12 amino acids long. CDR3 nucleotide sequence: TGTGCCAGCAGTACTCCTCAGAATGAGCAGTTCTTC. It specifies CASSTPQNEQFF.

The table lists this clonotype with many counts. V and J are TRBV11-2 and TRBJ2-2; 8 nucleotides match TRBD2. Germline V lookup: CDR1 SGHAT, CDR2 FQNNGV. This CDR3 is 18 amino acids long. Unmatched junction bases numbered 9, after V lost 3 bases and J lost 0 bases. CDR3 nucleotides: TGTGCCAGCAGCTTTTTCCGGGGGGGGTCCGCGAACACCGGGGAGCTGTTTTTT. Translating gives CASSFFRGGSANTGELFF.

This clonotype was recorded a few times. The chain links TRBV10-2 to TRBJ1-1; D is uncertain. Germline CDR1 is WSHSY and CDR2 is SAAADI. The CDR3 consists of 13 residues. V gave up 6 bases and J gave up 1 base, with 9 bases separating them. CDR3 region: CASSELRNTEAFF. CDR3 DNA: TGCGCCAGCAGCGAGCTGAGGAACACTGAAGCTTTCTTT.

In its sample, this clonotype was seen many times. The chain is built from TRBV5-5 and TRBJ2-3, with 10 bases aligning to TRBD2. The CDR3 length is 20 residues. After removal of 0 bases from V and 6 bases from J, the junction contained 19 bases not matched to a gene. Per germline, CDR1 SGHKS and CDR2 YYEKEE (reference sequence). The chain's CDR3 is CASSLEGFDSSGSRADTQYF. The CDR3 DNA reads as TGTGCCAGCAGCTTGGAGGGATTCGATTCTAGCGGGAGTCGTGCCGATACGCAGTATTTT.